A selection of T cell receptor beta chains follows, all from one sample in a study of blood T cells in healthy people across ages. From the 5' RACE reads, TCRdb called clonotypes with MiXCR, one entry per CDR3 protein. Counted here are over a million distinct CDR3 sequences, approximately 60% occurring once; the ten biggest clones make up about 6.3%. Input material: blood. All receptors derive from a man aged 18 to 29 in good health. The CDR3 runs from the conserved cysteine through the conserved F or W. Fields, in order: V gene, J gene, D gene, clone size, CDR3 DNA, CDR3 protein. The D gene is left open where the match is weak. Not every row has a clone size; where given, it reads once, few, many or a size class.

V gene: TRBV20-1; J gene: TRBJ2-7; D gene: TRBD1; clone size: NA; CDR3 DNA: TGCAGTGCTAGAGGGGTACCCTCGGGACAGGGAATGTACGAGCAGTACTTC; CDR3 protein: CSARGVPSGQGMYEQYF
V gene: TRBV20-1; J gene: TRBJ1-6; D gene: TRBD1; clone size: NA; CDR3 DNA: TGCAGTGCTAGGGGACAGATCCAAAACGGGTATAATTCACCCCTCCACTTT; CDR3 protein: CSARGQIQNGYNSPLHF
V gene: TRBV13; J gene: TRBJ2-1; D gene: NA; clone size: NA; CDR3 DNA: TGTGCCAGCAGCCGTAGGGGGGGACAAGCCTACAATGAGCAGTTCTTC; CDR3 protein: CASSRRGGQAYNEQFF
V gene: TRBV10-2; J gene: TRBJ1-2; D gene: TRBD1; clone size: NA; CDR3 DNA: TGCGCCAGCAGCACCACCGGGACAGGGACCGGCTACACCTTC; CDR3 protein: CASSTTGTGTGYTF
V gene: TRBV4-3; J gene: TRBJ2-7; D gene: TRBD1; clone size: NA; CDR3 DNA: TGCGCCAGCAGCCAATCTTCTACAGGGGCGTCCTACGAGCAGTACTTC; CDR3 protein: CASSQSSTGASYEQYF
V gene: TRBV10-3; J gene: TRBJ2-6; D gene: TRBD1; clone size: NA; CDR3 DNA: TGTGCCATCACTTGGGACAGACCCTCTGGGGCCAACGTCCTGACTTTC; CDR3 protein: CAITWDRPSGANVLTF
V gene: TRBV4-2; J gene: TRBJ2-1; D gene: NA; clone size: NA; CDR3 DNA: TGTGCCAGCAGCCAAGATCGGGCAGGGGTGGATGAGCAGTTCTTC; CDR3 protein: CASSQDRAGVDEQFF
V gene: TRBV5-1; J gene: TRBJ2-5; D gene: NA; clone size: few; CDR3 DNA: TGCGCCAGCAGCTTGGTACATCAACCGTGGGAGACCCAGTACTTC; CDR3 protein: CASSLVHQPWETQYF
V gene: TRBV27; J gene: TRBJ2-7; D gene: NA; clone size: NA; CDR3 DNA: TGTGCCAGCAGTTTAACCGGGACATGGGGCGAGCAGTACTTC; CDR3 protein: CASSLTGTWGEQYF
V gene: TRBV4-3; J gene: TRBJ2-3; D gene: TRBD2; clone size: NA; CDR3 DNA: TGCGCCAGCAGCCCACTACTGGCGGGGGGGACTACGCAGTATTTT; CDR3 protein: CASSPLLAGGTTQYF
V gene: TRBV3-1; J gene: TRBJ2-2; D gene: NA; clone size: NA; CDR3 DNA: TGTGCCAGCAGCCCGTCGTCGGGAACCGGGGAGCTGTTTTTT; CDR3 protein: CASSPSSGTGELFF
V gene: TRBV20-1; J gene: TRBJ2-3; D gene: NA; clone size: few; CDR3 DNA: TGCAGTGCCGTGAGGGCACCGCCGGATACGCAGTATTTT; CDR3 protein: CSAVRAPPDTQYF
V gene: TRBV27; J gene: TRBJ1-2; D gene: NA; clone size: few; CDR3 DNA: TGTGCCAGCAGTTTACAGGGGCCCTCAGGGTTGGATGGCTACACCTTC; CDR3 protein: CASSLQGPSGLDGYTF
V gene: TRBV6-6; J gene: TRBJ2-3; D gene: NA; clone size: NA; CDR3 DNA: TGTGCCAGCAGTTACTGGCCAGCTTCTAGCACAGATACGCAGTATTTT; CDR3 protein: CASSYWPASSTDTQYF
V gene: TRBV4-1; J gene: TRBJ2-7; D gene: TRBD2; clone size: few; CDR3 DNA: TGCGCCAGCAGCCAACAGAAGGTAGCGGGATTCTACGAGCAGTACTTC; CDR3 protein: CASSQQKVAGFYEQYF
V gene: TRBV29-1; J gene: TRBJ2-3; D gene: NA; clone size: NA; CDR3 DNA: TGCAGCGTGGACGGGTCGGGCAGGGGAGCTGGAGATACGCAGTATTTT; CDR3 protein: CSVDGSGRGAGDTQYF
V gene: TRBV27; J gene: TRBJ1-2; D gene: NA; clone size: few; CDR3 DNA: TGTGCCAGCAGTTTAAAATGGGCAGGGTCCCGCTACTATGGCTACACCTTC; CDR3 protein: CASSLKWAGSRYYGYTF
V gene: TRBV6-1; J gene: TRBJ1-2; D gene: NA; clone size: NA; CDR3 DNA: TGTGCCAGCAATCAAAACTATGGCTACACCTTC; CDR3 protein: CASNQNYGYTF
V gene: TRBV4-2; J gene: TRBJ1-1; D gene: NA; clone size: NA; CDR3 DNA: TGTGCCAGCAGCCAAGGGGTGATGGGAAACACTGAAGCTTTCTTT; CDR3 protein: CASSQGVMGNTEAFF
V gene: TRBV28; J gene: TRBJ2-1; D gene: TRBD2; clone size: once; CDR3 DNA: TGTGCCAGCAGTCCCGGGACTAGCGGGAACACTGAGCAGTTCTTC; CDR3 protein: CASSPGTSGNTEQFF
V gene: TRBV6-6; J gene: TRBJ1-5; D gene: NA; clone size: NA; CDR3 DNA: TGTGCCAGCAGTGGACAGATTAGCAATCAGCCCCAGCATTTT; CDR3 protein: CASSGQISNQPQHF
V gene: TRBV7-2; J gene: TRBJ1-1; D gene: NA; clone size: NA; CDR3 DNA: TGTGCCAGCACCCCGGGACACAAGAACACTGAAGCTTTCTTT; CDR3 protein: CASTPGHKNTEAFF
V gene: TRBV29-1; J gene: TRBJ1-1; D gene: NA; clone size: NA; CDR3 DNA: TGCAGCGTTTCCGAGGTGTTGGGGAACACTGAAGCTTTCTTT; CDR3 protein: CSVSEVLGNTEAFF
V gene: TRBV4-2; J gene: TRBJ2-7; D gene: NA; clone size: NA; CDR3 DNA: TGTGCCAGCAGCCACTTAGAACTAGGGCGTGGCTCCTACGAGCAGTACTTC; CDR3 protein: CASSHLELGRGSYEQYF
V gene: TRBV5-1; J gene: TRBJ2-1; D gene: TRBD1; clone size: few; CDR3 DNA: TGCGCCAGCAGCTTGACCGGGACAGGGTATGGGCAGTTCTTC; CDR3 protein: CASSLTGTGYGQFF
V gene: TRBV29-1; J gene: TRBJ2-2; D gene: NA; clone size: few; CDR3 DNA: TGCAGCGTGCGGACGACCGGGGAGCTGTTTTTT; CDR3 protein: CSVRTTGELFF
V gene: TRBV12-3/TRBV12-4; J gene: TRBJ2-1; D gene: NA; clone size: NA; CDR3 DNA: TGTGCCAGCAGCCCCGTAGGGGTGGAGCAGTTCTTC; CDR3 protein: CASSPVGVEQFF
V gene: TRBV12-3/TRBV12-4; J gene: TRBJ1-3; D gene: NA; clone size: NA; CDR3 DNA: TGTGCCAGCACCCGATGGGAGACTGGAAACACCATATATTTT; CDR3 protein: CASTRWETGNTIYF
V gene: TRBV29-1; J gene: TRBJ2-7; D gene: NA; clone size: few; CDR3 DNA: TGCAGCGTTGGGACCGGGCCCGCGAACGAGCAGTACTTC; CDR3 protein: CSVGTGPANEQYF
V gene: TRBV15; J gene: TRBJ1-1; D gene: NA; clone size: NA; CDR3 DNA: TGTGCCACCAGCAGAGATGTGGGAAGCACTGAAGCTTTCTTT; CDR3 protein: CATSRDVGSTEAFF
V gene: TRBV10-3; J gene: TRBJ2-3; D gene: NA; clone size: NA; CDR3 DNA: TGTGCCATCAGTCCCGTATCCAGCACAGATACGCAGTATTTT; CDR3 protein: CAISPVSSTDTQYF
V gene: TRBV29-1; J gene: TRBJ1-4; D gene: NA; clone size: NA; CDR3 DNA: TGCAGCGCCGGCCCACTTTCGGATGAAAAACTGTTTTTT; CDR3 protein: CSAGPLSDEKLFF
V gene: TRBV12-3/TRBV12-4; J gene: TRBJ2-7; D gene: NA; clone size: few; CDR3 DNA: TGTGCCAGCAGTCCCCATTTGAGGGACGAGCAGTACTTC; CDR3 protein: CASSPHLRDEQYF
V gene: TRBV7-9; J gene: TRBJ1-2; D gene: NA; clone size: NA; CDR3 DNA: TGTGCCAGCAGTTATTCCGGGGCAGACTATGGCTACACCTTC; CDR3 protein: CASSYSGADYGYTF
V gene: TRBV5-5; J gene: TRBJ1-1; D gene: TRBD1; clone size: NA; CDR3 DNA: TGTGCCAGCAGCTGGGGGGACAGCATGAACACTGAAGCTTTCTTT; CDR3 protein: CASSWGDSMNTEAFF
V gene: TRBV12-3/TRBV12-4; J gene: TRBJ2-1; D gene: TRBD1; clone size: NA; CDR3 DNA: TGTGCCAGCAGTCCGGCCGGGACAGGGGATCCTACGGAGTTCTTC; CDR3 protein: CASSPAGTGDPTEFF
V gene: TRBV20-1; J gene: TRBJ1-2; D gene: NA; clone size: NA; CDR3 DNA: TGCAGTGCTAGAGAGCCCCGGGGAGGCTACACCTTC; CDR3 protein: CSAREPRGGYTF
V gene: TRBV10-3; J gene: TRBJ2-4; D gene: TRBD1; clone size: few; CDR3 DNA: TGTGCCATCAGTGAGGGGAAGGGACAGCAGTACTTC; CDR3 protein: CAISEGKGQQYF
V gene: TRBV6-5; J gene: TRBJ1-4; D gene: NA; clone size: NA; CDR3 DNA: TGTGCCAGCAGTCGCCGACAGGTGGTTAATGAAAAACTGTTTTTT; CDR3 protein: CASSRRQVVNEKLFF
V gene: TRBV4-1; J gene: TRBJ2-7; D gene: NA; clone size: NA; CDR3 DNA: TGCGCCAGCAGCCACGGAGTGAGCTCCTACGAGCAGTACTTC; CDR3 protein: CASSHGVSSYEQYF